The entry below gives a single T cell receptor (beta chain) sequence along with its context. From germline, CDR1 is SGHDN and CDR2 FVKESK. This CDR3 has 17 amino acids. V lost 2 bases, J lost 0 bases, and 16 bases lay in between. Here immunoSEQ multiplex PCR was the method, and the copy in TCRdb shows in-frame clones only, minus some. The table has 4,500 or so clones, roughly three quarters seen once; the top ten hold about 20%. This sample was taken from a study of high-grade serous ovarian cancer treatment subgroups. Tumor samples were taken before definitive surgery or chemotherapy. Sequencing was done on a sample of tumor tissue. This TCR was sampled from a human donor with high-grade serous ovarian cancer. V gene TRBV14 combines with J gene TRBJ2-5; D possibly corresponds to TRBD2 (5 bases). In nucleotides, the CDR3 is TGTGCCAGCAGCCAATATTTAGGACGAGCGGACCAAGAGACCCAGTACTTC. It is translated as CASSQYLGRADQETQYF.